These 27 T cell receptor beta chains came from one sample sequenced in a study of cytomegalovirus exposure and HLA in healthy donors. Some clones are missing from TCRdb's copy, which holds only in-frame ones; the method was immunoSEQ multiplex PCR. The top ten clones hold 0.95% to 1.3% of a sample with about 130,000 clones, roughly nine tenths of them seen once. Sequencing used PBMCs. The receptor source for this set is a woman aged 18-29 years in good health and CMV-seronegative.

The chain employs TRBV28 and TRBJ2-5, with TRBD1 identical over 8 bases. The CDR3 covers 14 residues. CDR1 and CDR2 from the germline V gene are MDHEN and SYDVKM. V lost 7 bases and J lost 5; bases outside the gene matches: 9. CDR3 amino acids: CASTGQGIQETQYF. In DNA form, the CDR3 reads TGTGCCAGCACCGGACAGGGTATCCAGGAGACCCAGTACTTC.

V gene TRBV7-2 combines with J gene TRBJ2-3, with D tentatively TRBD2 (5 bases). The CDR3 length is 16 residues. Germline CDR1 is SGHTA and CDR2 is FQGNSA. The V and J ends lost 1 base and 2 bases respectively, with 13 bases between them. CDR3 in DNA: TGTGCCAGCAGCTTAGACGGTCGGGGAACCACAGATACGCAGTATTTT. This gives the protein CASSLDGRGTTDTQYF.

The rearrangement uses TRBV9 and TRBJ1-3, with a possible D match to TRBD1 (5 bases). The germline V gene encodes CDR1 SGDLS and CDR2 YYNGEE. Trimming left V 4 bases short and J 0 bases short, with 8 bases between. The CDR3 is 14 residues long. The CDR3 loop reads CASSPGGSGNTIYF. In DNA form, the CDR3 reads TGTGCCAGCAGCCCCGGGGGCTCTGGAAACACCATATATTTT.

The CDR3 is CASSAGLAGVNEQFF. DNA of the CDR3: TGTGCCAGCAGCGCGGGACTAGCGGGGGTCAATGAGCAGTTCTTC. This chain links TRBV11-1 with TRBJ2-1; 14 nucleotides agree with TRBD2. This CDR3 spans 15 amino acids. CDR1 and CDR2 (germline): SGHAT, FQDESV (reference sequence). With 5 bases clipped from V and 6 bases from J, the junction kept 3 bases outside the gene matches.

The rearrangement links TRBV29-1 to TRBJ2-5, with no clear D. The CDR3 consists of 11 residues. The V and J ends lost 8 bases and 7 bases respectively, with 14 bases between them. The germline V gene has CDR1 SQVTM and CDR2 ANQGSEA. This CDR3 reads CSILVLGTQYF. DNA of the CDR3: TGCAGCATCTTGGTTCTAGGGACCCAGTACTTC.

The chain combines TRBV14 with TRBJ2-2; D is uncertain. V lost 4 bases and J lost 3, with 6 bases in between. Germline CDR1 is SGHDN and CDR2 is FVKESK. The CDR3 sequence is 13 residues long. CDR3 in DNA: TGTGCCAGCAGCCGGCAGGACACCGGGGAGCTGTTTTTT. Amino acids: CASSRQDTGELFF.

V gene TRBV10-3 combines with J gene TRBJ2-7; D unresolved. This CDR3 is built from 12 residues. Per the germline V gene, CDR1 is ENHRY and CDR2 is SYGVKD. Between the trimmed V and J ends, which lost 4 bases and 1 base, there was a span of 5 bases. CDR3 sequence: CAISAQSYEQYF. In DNA, the CDR3 is TGTGCCATCAGTGCTCAGTCCTACGAGCAGTACTTC.

The rearrangement joins TRBV7-6 to TRBJ2-5, with TRBD1 as a possible D gene (6 bases). Germline CDR1 is SGHVS and CDR2 is FNYEAQ. There are 17 residues in the CDR3. The V end lost 6 bases, the J end lost 5 bases, and 25 bases lay between the germline ends. CDR3 residues: CASSLETGWSFGETQYF. The DNA for the CDR3 is TGTGCCAGCAGTCTAGAAACAGGGTGGAGTTTTGGCGAGACCCAGTACTTC.

This rearrangement joins TRBV2 to TRBJ1-2; D is uncertain. CDR1 is SNHLY and CDR2 is FYNNEI in the germline V gene. This CDR3 has 12 residues. Trimming stripped 3 bases from V and 8 bases from J, with 10 bases between. The CDR3 DNA reads as TGTGCCAGCAGTGATCCACTTACCGGCTACACCTTC. It specifies CASSDPLTGYTF.

This chain connects TRBV6-1 to TRBJ2-1; 8 bases line up with TRBD1. This CDR3 comprises 13 residues. Germline V lookup: CDR1 MNHNS, CDR2 SASEGT. V was pared by 7 bases and J by 9 bases, with 8 bases of the junction left unmatched. The CDR3 DNA follows: TGTGCCAGCAAGGGGCCCGACAGGGGTGAGCAGTTCTTC. This translates into CASKGPDRGEQFF.

The genes are TRBV6-5 and TRBJ1-1, with D possibly being TRBD1 (6 bases). Germline V gene sequence: CDR1 MNHEY, CDR2 SVGAGI. V lost 6 bases and J 7 bases, leaving 9 bases between the germline ends. The CDR3 is made up of 11 amino acids. CDR3 sequence: CASSTGLEAFF. The CDR3 region has the DNA TGTGCCAGCAGCACAGGGCTTGAAGCTTTCTTT.

This chain connects TRBV4-2 to TRBJ1-1, with 7 positions matching TRBD1. The junction had 5 bases not matched to a gene; V was cut back by 1 base and J by 3 bases. CDR1 and CDR2 from the germline V gene are LGHNA and YNFKEQ. The CDR3 length is 15 residues. The CDR3 reads CASSQVDRADTEAFF. The CDR3 coding sequence is TGTGCCAGCAGCCAAGTAGACAGGGCAGACACTGAAGCTTTCTTT.

The genes are TRBV27 and TRBJ1-2; no reliable D call. Germline V gene sequence: CDR1 MNHEY, CDR2 SMNVEV (reference sequence). This CDR3 comprises 13 residues. Trimming shortened V by 4 bases and J by 0 bases, and 6 bases separated the two germline ends. CDR3 loop: CASSYNTNYGYTF. CDR3 nucleotide sequence: TGTGCCAGCAGTTACAACACTAACTATGGCTACACCTTC.

The chain recombines TRBV7-4 with TRBJ1-1; a possible D gene is TRBD1 (5 bases). The V end lost 7 bases, the J end lost 0 bases, and 18 bases lay between the germline ends. The CDR3 is made up of 16 amino acids. Germline V gives CDR1 SGHVT, CDR2 SQSDAQ. The CDR3 DNA is TGTGCCAGCAATCTAGGCGGGGGACCGATGAACACTGAAGCTTTCTTT. It codes for CASNLGGGPMNTEAFF.

Comments on this clone: In the same sample, other DNA sequences code for this CDR3. The V and J genes are TRBV27 and TRBJ2-1; 9 nucleotides match TRBD1. Germline V lookup: CDR1 MNHEY, CDR2 SMNVEV (reference sequence). V lost 4 bases, J lost 2 bases, and 3 bases stayed unmatched. The CDR3 covers 15 residues. The CDR3 loop is CASSSRTGAYNEQFF. The DNA of the CDR3 is TGTGCCAGCAGTTCTAGGACAGGGGCCTACAATGAGCAGTTCTTC.

V gene TRBV11-2 combines with J gene TRBJ2-3; D is perhaps TRBD2 (5 bases). The germline V and J ends were trimmed by 1 base and 6 bases, with 17 bases remaining between them. The V gene's germline CDR1 is SGHAT and CDR2 FQNNGV. The CDR3 is 16 residues long. This CDR3 reads CASSLALSLATDTQYF. The CDR3 DNA sequence: TGTGCCAGCAGCTTAGCCCTTTCCCTAGCAACGGATACGCAGTATTTT.

V usage is TRBV19 and J usage is TRBJ2-7, with TRBD2 matching 13 bases. CDR1 LNHDA and CDR2 SQIVND come from the germline V gene (reference sequence). With V trimmed by 4 bases and J by 7 bases, 7 bases remained unmatched. The CDR3 has 15 residues. CDR3 bases: TGTGCCAGTAGTAAGGAACCGGGACTAGCGGGAGAGCAGTACTTC. Amino acid sequence: CASSKEPGLAGEQYF. Filled out from reference TRBV19 and TRBJ2-7, the complete variable domain reads DGGITQSPKYLFRKEGQNVTLSCEQNLNHDAMYWYRQDPGQGLRLIYYSQIVNDFQKGDIAEGYSVSREKKESFPLTVTSAQKNPTAFYLCASSKEPGLAGEQYFGPGTRLTVT.

The CDR3 DNA sequence: TGTGCCAGCAGGTCCTCTAATGAAAAACTGTTTTTT. This sequence encodes CASRSSNEKLFF. V usage is TRBV28 and J usage is TRBJ1-4; no definite D call. Trimming shortened V by 6 bases and J by 3 bases, and 5 bases separated the two germline ends. In germline, CDR1 is MDHEN, CDR2 SYDVKM. This CDR3 region has 12 residues.

This clone has just a few counts. The chain joins TRBV30 to TRBJ1-1, with a possible D match to TRBD1 (6 bases). CDR1 and CDR2 (germline): GTSNPN, SVGIG (reference sequence). V dropped 0 bases and J dropped 5 bases, with 10 bases sitting between them. The CDR3 extends over 13 amino acids. The CDR3 spells CAWSVGASTEAFF. The DNA for the CDR3 is TGTGCCTGGAGTGTGGGGGCGAGTACTGAAGCTTTCTTT. The variable domain in full, completed from reference TRBV30 and TRBJ1-1, reads SQTIHQWPATLVQPVGSPLSLECTVEGTSNPNLYWYRQAAGRGLQLLFYSVGIGQISSEVPQNLSASRPQDRQFILSSKKLLLSDSGFYLCAWSVGASTEAFFGQGTRLTVV.

The rearrangement uses TRBV28 and TRBJ1-2; the D is unclear. The CDR3 extends over 13 amino acids. CDR1 and CDR2 from the germline V gene are MDHEN and SYDVKM. Between the trimmed V and J ends, which lost 7 bases and 5 bases, there was a span of 14 bases. The CDR3 protein is CASNAGFQYGYTF. In nucleotides, the CDR3 is TGTGCCAGCAACGCGGGATTTCAATATGGCTACACCTTC.

The CDR3 loop reads CASSFGSGATDTQYF. The CDR3 DNA is TGTGCCAGCAGTTTTGGTAGCGGGGCCACAGATACGCAGTATTTT. This chain links TRBV28 with TRBJ2-3; 8 bases fit TRBD2. Trimming removed 3 bases from V and 2 bases from J; junction bases left unmatched: 4. The CDR3 extends over 15 amino acids. The germline CDR1 and CDR2 sequences are MDHEN and SYDVKM.

V usage is TRBV5-1 and J usage is TRBJ2-3; TRBD2 is a possible D gene (6 bases). V was pared by 4 bases and J by 4 bases, with 13 bases between. The length of the CDR3 is 14 residues. The germline CDR1 and CDR2 sequences are SGHRS and YFSETQ. In DNA form, the CDR3 reads TGCGCCAGCAGCCCGGGCGGGGTTGCAGATACGCAGTATTTT. Its translation: CASSPGGVADTQYF. Supplemented by reference TRBV5-1 and TRBJ2-3, the full variable domain reads KAGVTQTPRYLIKTRGQQVTLSCSPISGHRSVSWYQQTPGQGLQFLFEYFSETQRNKGNFPGRFSGRQFSNSRSEMNVSTLELGDSALYLCASSPGGVADTQYFGPGTRLTVL.

V and J are TRBV28 and TRBJ1-5, with TRBD1 matching 7 bases. J lost 4 bases, V lost 6 bases, and 9 bases had no gene match. Germline assignment: CDR1 MDHEN and CDR2 SYDVKM. This CDR3 has 15 residues. CDR3 in DNA: TGTGCCAGCAGGGGACCAGGGGGGAGGAATCAGCCCCAGCATTTT. This sequence encodes CASRGPGGRNQPQHF.

In its sample, this clone was seen once. This chain uses TRBV23-1 with TRBJ1-2; no clear D gene. TRBV23-1 is noted as an ORF with a role that remains uncertain. This CDR3 region has 12 residues. Trimming pared 6 bases from V and 3 bases from J, leaving 8 bases between. The CDR3 spells CASRNRHYGYTF. For the CDR3, the DNA is TGCGCCAGCAGGAACAGACACTATGGCTACACCTTC.

This chain joins TRBV2 and TRBJ1-5, with D unclear. Germline lookup yields CDR1 SNHLY and CDR2 FYNNEI. V was clipped by 2 bases and J by 11 bases, with 13 bases between them. This CDR3 contains 13 residues. The CDR3: CASSEKLGRSQHF. CDR3 nucleotide sequence: TGTGCCAGCAGTGAAAAGTTGGGCAGGTCCCAGCATTTT.

The chain uses TRBV29-1 and TRBJ2-1, with no clear D. The germline V and J ends were trimmed by 3 bases and 4 bases, with 4 bases remaining between them. CDR3 length: 11 residues. Looked up from germline, CDR1 is SQVTM and CDR2 is ANQGSEA. Here the CDR3 DNA reads TGCAGCGTTGATTCTTACAATGAGCAGTTCTTC. Residues: CSVDSYNEQFF.

This chain links TRBV15 with TRBJ1-2, with D possibly TRBD1 on 5 matching bases. Germline CDR1 and CDR2: LNHNV and YYDKDF (reference sequence). CDR3 length equals 13 residues. V lost 5 bases and J lost 7, with 14 bases in between. CDR3 sequence reads: CATSGLLGGGYTF. CDR3 coding DNA: TGTGCCACCAGCGGGCTTTTGGGGGGTGGCTACACCTTC.